A selection of T cell receptor beta chains follows, all from one sample in a study of blood T cells in healthy people across ages. MiXCR, run by TCRdb on the 5' RACE reads, gives a single entry per CDR3 protein. The data hold 600,000 or so distinct CDR3 sequences, with approximately 30% observed a single time. Sequencing was carried out using blood. The receptors were gathered from an elderly woman in good health. Both conserved end residues are trimmed from each CDR3.

CDR3aa: SAEGIQGREQY; v_gene: TRBV20-1
CDR3aa: ASSTGGNFHYEQY; v_gene: TRBV21-1
CDR3aa: ASNGGIDTGELF; v_gene: TRBV12-3/TRBV12-4
CDR3aa: ASTGTGKETQF; v_gene: TRBV18
CDR3aa: ASSVGLDTDTQY; v_gene: TRBV9
CDR3aa: RAGKGPAWDTQY; v_gene: TRBV20-1
CDR3aa: ASSPKGVLGETQY; v_gene: TRBV7-6
CDR3aa: ASSQARLGEQF; v_gene: TRBV4-3
CDR3aa: ASSALPGTGGGTNEQF; v_gene: TRBV7-3
CDR3aa: SARDPAGGNHEQY; v_gene: TRBV20-1
CDR3aa: ASRRTGEAF; v_gene: TRBV5-1
CDR3aa: ASSPLTGGANTQY; v_gene: TRBV14
CDR3aa: ASSWTGAGGTEAF; v_gene: TRBV5-1
CDR3aa: SVFRGGWDTEAF; v_gene: TRBV29-1
CDR3aa: SPGREVLYT; v_gene: TRBV20-1
CDR3aa: SATSPGTGELF; v_gene: TRBV29-1
CDR3aa: SVPRWLAGGQNEQF; v_gene: TRBV29-1
CDR3aa: SAAMRLAVSTDTQY; v_gene: TRBV20-1
CDR3aa: ASSVGGGRGYGYT; v_gene: TRBV9
CDR3aa: ASSPPRFATNEKLF; v_gene: TRBV7-9
CDR3aa: SARGWDPLTSYEQY; v_gene: TRBV20-1
CDR3aa: ASSPRESADTQY; v_gene: TRBV7-8
CDR3aa: ASSLVGSYNSPLH; v_gene: TRBV7-2
CDR3aa: SASLSGLSTDTQY; v_gene: TRBV20-1
CDR3aa: ASRRGAEYGYT; v_gene: TRBV2
CDR3aa: ASSYPTGTGHTEAF; v_gene: TRBV6-5
CDR3aa: ASSLGARANTGELF; v_gene: TRBV5-1
CDR3aa: SVGQSNYGYT; v_gene: TRBV29-1
CDR3aa: ASRSQGQGGGGYT; v_gene: TRBV7-2
CDR3aa: ASRHSMTGFNQPQH; v_gene: TRBV12-3/TRBV12-4
CDR3aa: TSSATYNEQF; v_gene: TRBV9
CDR3aa: VSSLNYGYT; v_gene: TRBV6-1
CDR3aa: ASSLRQDGGEAF; v_gene: TRBV5-1
CDR3aa: ASSIRRGLDEKLF; v_gene: TRBV6-1
CDR3aa: AISESVGQGFSPLH; v_gene: TRBV10-3
CDR3aa: ASTPGGNDYGYT; v_gene: TRBV3-1
CDR3aa: ASSRGAPGQRGAEQY; v_gene: TRBV4-2
CDR3aa: ATSDETGTGGETQY; v_gene: TRBV24-1
CDR3aa: DSSFGDKYTDTQY; v_gene: TRBV28